Below, 21 T cell receptor beta chains from the same sample are listed, as sequenced in a study of blood T cell repertoires in COVID-19. Generated by immunoSEQ multiplex PCR, the TCRdb table keeps only in-frame clones and is missing some. The table records about 180,000 clones, approximately 85% of them present only once. Sequencing was performed on peripheral blood. The origin of the receptors is a man in his sixties with acute or convalescent COVID-19.

The chain uses TRBV5-1 and TRBJ1-1; 7 bases are a match to TRBD1. V shed 7 bases and J 1 base; nucleotides not matched to a gene: 10. This CDR3 contains 15 residues. The germline V gene has CDR1 SGHRS and CDR2 YFSETQ. CDR3 bases: TGCGCCAGCCGCCCCTGGACAGGACAGAACACTGAAGCTTTCTTT. Protein sequence: CASRPWTGQNTEAFF.

This clone was observed a single time. The V and J genes are TRBV6-2 or TRBV6-3 and TRBJ2-6; D uncertain. V dropped 1 base and J dropped 4 bases, with 8 bases sitting between them. CDR3 length equals 15 residues. Germline V gene data show CDR1 as MNHEY and CDR2 as SVGEGT. The CDR3 spells CASSYYGPGANVLTF. CDR3 nucleotide sequence: TGTGCCAGCAGTTACTATGGGCCAGGGGCCAACGTCCTGACTTTC.

This chain connects TRBV7-2 to TRBJ2-1, with 7 bases lining up with TRBD2. The CDR3 runs 18 residues. V shed 1 base and J 4 bases; nucleotides not matched to a gene: 13. Germline V gene lookup returns CDR1 SGHTA and CDR2 FQGNSA. The CDR3: CASSLEGWRLAGYNEQFF. The CDR3 bases are TGTGCCAGCAGCTTAGAAGGTTGGCGACTAGCAGGTTACAATGAGCAGTTCTTC.

The chain joins TRBV4-3 to TRBJ1-1; 7 nucleotides line up with TRBD1. From germline, CDR1 is LGHNA and CDR2 YSLEER. This CDR3 comprises 16 residues. V lost 0 bases to trimming and J lost 1 base; unmatched junction nucleotides: 5. This CDR3 is CASSQDPRGKNTEAFF. CDR3 nucleotide sequence: TGCGCCAGCAGCCAAGATCCCAGGGGGAAGAACACTGAAGCTTTCTTT.

The chain carries TRBV28 and TRBJ1-1; no firm D call. Trimming cost V 10 bases and J 5 bases, with 11 bases left between them. Germline loops: CDR1 MDHEN, CDR2 SYDVKM. The CDR3 has 11 residues. CDR3 region: CATESGTEAFF. CDR3 in DNA: TGTGCCACTGAGAGCGGGACTGAAGCTTTCTTT. The variable domain in full, with the rest retrieved from reference TRBV28 and TRBJ1-1, is DVKVTQSSRYLVKRTGEKVFLECVQDMDHENMFWYRQDPGLGLRLIYFSYDVKMKEKGDIPEGYSVSREKKERFSLILESASTNQTSMYLCATESGTEAFFGQGTRLTVV.

The J gene is TRBJ2-7, the V gene TRBV21-1; TRBD1, the D gene given by the table, was not confirmed from the DNA. TRBV21-1 is tagged as a pseudogene. CDR3 size: 14 residues. In nucleotides, the CDR3 is TGTGCCAGCAGCAGAAAGACAGGGGGGTACGAGCAGTACTTC. Amino acids: CASSRKTGGYEQYF.

The rearrangement joins TRBV4-1 to TRBJ2-7; TRBD1 matches at 7 bases. The CDR3 is made up of 14 amino acids. Germline V gene data show CDR1 as MGHRA and CDR2 as YSYEKL. V shed 4 bases and J 2 bases; nucleotides not matched to a gene: 5. CDR3 in amino acids: CASSPRGGPYEQYF. The CDR3 DNA follows: TGCGCCAGCAGCCCTAGAGGGGGCCCCTACGAGCAGTACTTC.

This clone has a handful of counts. V usage is TRBV29-1 and J usage is TRBJ1-2, with 7 positions matching TRBD1. Germline-derived CDR1 and CDR2 are SQVTM and ANQGSEA. The V segment lost 4 bases and the J segment 6 bases; nucleotides outside the gene matches: 2. CDR3 size: 11 residues. CDR3 bases: TGCAGCGTTGTGGGGACAGATGGCTACACCTTC. Translated: CSVVGTDGYTF.

This sequence joins TRBV6-4 and TRBJ2-5; 11 bases are a match to TRBD1. The junction had 3 bases not matched to a gene; V was cut back by 6 bases and J by 0 bases. Germline CDR1 reads MRHNA; CDR2 reads SNTAGT. There are 15 residues in the CDR3. CDR3 in amino acids: CASSRDRGYQETQYF. The CDR3 nucleotides are TGTGCCAGCAGCAGGGACAGGGGGTACCAAGAGACCCAGTACTTC.

This chain links TRBV5-1 with TRBJ2-7, with D tentatively TRBD1 (6 bases). Germline CDR1 reads SGHRS; CDR2 reads YFSETQ. The CDR3 covers 14 residues. The ends were cut back, 4 bases at V and 3 bases at J, with 14 bases in the middle. The CDR3 protein is CASSLQGKGYEQYF. In DNA form, the CDR3 reads TGCGCCAGCAGCCTCCAGGGGAAAGGCTACGAGCAGTACTTC.

This sequence joins TRBV21-1 and TRBJ2-2; the table names TRBD2, a call not compared with the DNA. TRBV21-1 is listed as a pseudogene. There are 14 residues in the CDR3. The CDR3 sequence is CASSNGGNTGELFF. For the CDR3, the DNA is TGTGCCAGCAGCAATGGAGGGAACACCGGGGAGCTGTTTTTT.

This chain uses TRBV5-6 with TRBJ2-6; TRBD2 matches at 13 bases. Unmatched junction bases numbered 5, after V lost 2 bases and J lost 3 bases. Germline V CDR1 and CDR2: SGHDT, YYEEEE. The CDR3 has 18 amino acids. CDR3 in DNA: TGTGCCAGCAGCTTCGGACTAGCGGGGGCTGGTGGGGCCAACGTCCTGACTTTC. Translated: CASSFGLAGAGGANVLTF.

The rearrangement uses TRBV4-1 and TRBJ1-1; TRBD1 might be the D (6 bases). V lost 0 bases, J lost 0 bases, and 20 bases lay in between. The CDR3 spans 19 residues. Looked up from germline, CDR1 is MGHRA and CDR2 is YSYEKL. DNA for the CDR3: TGCGCCAGCAGCCAAGATAGTGGTAGGGGGACGGGGATGAACACTGAAGCTTTCTTT. Amino acids: CASSQDSGRGTGMNTEAFF.

CDR3 amino acids: CAISDYRGDNEQFF. CDR3 DNA: TGTGCCATCAGTGACTATAGAGGTGACAATGAGCAGTTCTTC. V is TRBV10-3 and J is TRBJ2-1; D not certain. There are 14 residues in the CDR3. V was shortened by 3 bases and J by 5 bases, with 11 bases between the two germline ends. CDR1 is ENHRY and CDR2 is SYGVKD in the germline V gene.

A note on this clone: The same CDR3 can be traced to other DNA sequences in this sample. The V and J genes are TRBV1 and TRBJ2-7; the table calls TRBD1, which could not be checked here. TRBV1 has pseudogene status. This CDR3 comprises 15 residues. CDR3 in DNA: TGCACCAGCTCGACCCGACAGGCTGCAAAAAACGAGCAGTACTTC. This encodes CTSSTRQAAKNEQYF.

In nucleotides, the CDR3 is TGTGCCTGGAAGGGACTAGCGGGAGTAGGTGAGCAGTTCTTC. Translation: CAWKGLAGVGEQFF. The gene calls are TRBV30 and TRBJ2-1; 14 bases are a match to TRBD2. With V trimmed by 4 bases and J by 9 bases, 5 bases remained unmatched. Per the germline V gene, CDR1 is GTSNPN and CDR2 is SVGIG (reference sequence). This CDR3 is 14 amino acids long.

Only a few counts were recorded for this clone. The chain joins TRBV4-1 to TRBJ1-5, with D unresolved. Trimming pared 4 bases from V and 7 bases from J, leaving 20 bases between. The V gene's germline CDR1 is MGHRA and CDR2 YSYEKL. The CDR3 is made up of 16 amino acids. The DNA for the CDR3 is TGCGCCAGCAGCCCGCGACCGGTCCTACCGGGGCAGCCCCAGCATTTT. It is translated as CASSPRPVLPGQPQHF.

V usage is TRBV5-5 and J usage is TRBJ2-2, with D perhaps matching TRBD2 (5 bases). The CDR3 length is 16 residues. Germline CDR1 reads SGHKS; CDR2 reads YYEKEE (reference sequence). Trimming shortened V by 1 base and J by 0 bases, and 10 bases separated the two germline ends. CDR3 in amino acids: CASSLRGLTNTGELFF. CDR3 nucleotide sequence: TGTGCCAGCAGCTTGCGAGGGCTCACGAACACCGGGGAGCTGTTTTTT.

The chain employs TRBV28 and TRBJ2-7, with 7 bases lining up with TRBD1. There are 14 residues in the CDR3. Losses at the gene ends were 5 bases for V and 0 bases for J; bases not matched to a gene: 4. Germline CDR1 is MDHEN and CDR2 is SYDVKM. The CDR3 nucleotides are TGTGCCAGCAGTCCCCGACAGGGCTCCTACGAGCAGTACTTC. Translating gives CASSPRQGSYEQYF.

This clone was seen once. The V call is TRBV19, the J call TRBJ1-5; 9 positions match TRBD1. After removal of 7 bases from V and 2 bases from J, the junction contained 6 bases not matched to a gene. CDR3 length equals 15 residues. Germline V gene data show CDR1 as LNHDA and CDR2 as SQIVND (reference sequence). CDR3 DNA: TGTGCCAGTACCGAAACAGGGGGCGGCAATCAGCCCCAGCATTTT. Its translation is CASTETGGGNQPQHF.

The chain combines TRBV19 with TRBJ1-1; D is ambiguous. Germline V gene data show CDR1 as LNHDA and CDR2 as SQIVND (reference sequence). The CDR3 is 14 residues long. V was shortened by 1 base and J by 2 bases, with 8 bases between the two germline ends. CDR3 coding DNA: TGTGCCAGTAGTATAGTTTCAGGTAACACTGAAGCTTTCTTT. Its protein is CASSIVSGNTEAFF.